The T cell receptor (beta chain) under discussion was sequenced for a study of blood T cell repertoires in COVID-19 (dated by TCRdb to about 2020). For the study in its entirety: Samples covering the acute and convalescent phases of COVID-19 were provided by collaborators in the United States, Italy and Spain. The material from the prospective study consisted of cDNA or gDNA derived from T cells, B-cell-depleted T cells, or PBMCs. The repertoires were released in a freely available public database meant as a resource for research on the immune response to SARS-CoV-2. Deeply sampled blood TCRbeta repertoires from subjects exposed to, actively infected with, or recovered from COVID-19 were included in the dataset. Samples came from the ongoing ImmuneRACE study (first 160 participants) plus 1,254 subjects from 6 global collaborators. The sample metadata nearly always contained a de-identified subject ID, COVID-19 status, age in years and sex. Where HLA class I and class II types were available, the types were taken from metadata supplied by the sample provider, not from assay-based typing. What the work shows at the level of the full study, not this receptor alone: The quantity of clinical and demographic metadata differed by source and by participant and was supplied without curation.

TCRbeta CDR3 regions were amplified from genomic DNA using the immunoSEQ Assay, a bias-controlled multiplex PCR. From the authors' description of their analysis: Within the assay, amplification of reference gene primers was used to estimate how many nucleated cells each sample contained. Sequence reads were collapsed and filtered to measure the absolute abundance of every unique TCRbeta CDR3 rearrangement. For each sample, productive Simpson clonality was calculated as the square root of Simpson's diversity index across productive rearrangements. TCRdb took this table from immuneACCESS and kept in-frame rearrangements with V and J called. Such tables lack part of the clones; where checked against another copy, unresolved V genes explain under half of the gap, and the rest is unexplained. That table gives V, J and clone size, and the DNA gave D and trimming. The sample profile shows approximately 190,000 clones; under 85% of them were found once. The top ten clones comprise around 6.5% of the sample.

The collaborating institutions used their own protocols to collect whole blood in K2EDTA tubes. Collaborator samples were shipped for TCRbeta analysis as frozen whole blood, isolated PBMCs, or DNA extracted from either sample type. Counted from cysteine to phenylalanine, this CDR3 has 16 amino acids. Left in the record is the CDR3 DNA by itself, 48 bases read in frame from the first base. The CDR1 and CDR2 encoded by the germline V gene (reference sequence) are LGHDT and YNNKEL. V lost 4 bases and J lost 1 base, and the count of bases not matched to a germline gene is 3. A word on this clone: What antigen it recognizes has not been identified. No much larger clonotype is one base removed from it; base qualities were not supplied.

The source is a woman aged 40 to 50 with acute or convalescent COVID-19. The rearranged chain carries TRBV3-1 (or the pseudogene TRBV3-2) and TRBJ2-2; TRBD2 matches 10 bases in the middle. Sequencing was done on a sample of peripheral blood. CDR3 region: CASSPGTSVNTGELFF. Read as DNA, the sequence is TGTGCCAGCAGCCCCGGGACTAGCGTGAACACCGGGGAGCTGTTTTTT.